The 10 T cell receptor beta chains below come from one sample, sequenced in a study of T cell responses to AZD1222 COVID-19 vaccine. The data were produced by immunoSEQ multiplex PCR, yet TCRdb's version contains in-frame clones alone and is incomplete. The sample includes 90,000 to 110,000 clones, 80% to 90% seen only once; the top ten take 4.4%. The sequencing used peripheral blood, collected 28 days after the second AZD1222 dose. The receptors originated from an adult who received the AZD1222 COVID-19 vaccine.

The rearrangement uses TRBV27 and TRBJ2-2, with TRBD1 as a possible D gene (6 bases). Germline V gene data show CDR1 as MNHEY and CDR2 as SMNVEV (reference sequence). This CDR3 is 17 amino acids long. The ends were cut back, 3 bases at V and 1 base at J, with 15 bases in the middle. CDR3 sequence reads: CASSFGLGQMNTGELFF. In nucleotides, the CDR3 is TGTGCCAGCAGTTTTGGCTTGGGACAAATGAACACCGGGGAGCTGTTTTTT.

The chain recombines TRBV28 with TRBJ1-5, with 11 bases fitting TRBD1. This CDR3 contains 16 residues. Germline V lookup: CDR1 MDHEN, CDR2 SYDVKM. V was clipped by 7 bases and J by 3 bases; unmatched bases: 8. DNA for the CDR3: TGTGCCAGCACCCATATGGGACAGGGGGTCAATCAGCCCCAGCATTTT. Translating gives CASTHMGQGVNQPQHF.

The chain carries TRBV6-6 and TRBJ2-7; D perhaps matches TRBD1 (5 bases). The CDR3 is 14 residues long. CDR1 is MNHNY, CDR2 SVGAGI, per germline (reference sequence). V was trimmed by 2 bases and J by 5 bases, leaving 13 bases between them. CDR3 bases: TGTGCCAGCAGTTACGGGGCAGGGTTCAACGAGCAGTACTTC. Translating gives CASSYGAGFNEQYF.

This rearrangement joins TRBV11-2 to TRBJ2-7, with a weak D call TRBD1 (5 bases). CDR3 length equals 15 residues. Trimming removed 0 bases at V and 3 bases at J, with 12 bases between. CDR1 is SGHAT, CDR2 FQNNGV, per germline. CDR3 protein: CASSLDGAGNYEQYF. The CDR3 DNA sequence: TGTGCCAGCAGCTTAGATGGGGCAGGGAACTACGAGCAGTACTTC.

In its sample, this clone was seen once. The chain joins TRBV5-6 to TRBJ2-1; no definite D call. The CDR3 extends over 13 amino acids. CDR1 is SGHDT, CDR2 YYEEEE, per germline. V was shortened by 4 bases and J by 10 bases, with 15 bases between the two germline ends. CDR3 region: CASSGALEAEQFF. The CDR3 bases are TGTGCCAGCAGCGGAGCGTTAGAGGCCGAGCAGTTCTTC.

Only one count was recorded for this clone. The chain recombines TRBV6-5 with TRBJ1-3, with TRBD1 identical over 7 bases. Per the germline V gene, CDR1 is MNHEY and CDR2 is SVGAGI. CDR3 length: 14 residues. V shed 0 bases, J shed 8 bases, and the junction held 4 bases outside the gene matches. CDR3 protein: CASSYSTGVDTIYF. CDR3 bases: TGTGCCAGCAGTTACTCAACAGGGGTGGACACCATATATTTT.

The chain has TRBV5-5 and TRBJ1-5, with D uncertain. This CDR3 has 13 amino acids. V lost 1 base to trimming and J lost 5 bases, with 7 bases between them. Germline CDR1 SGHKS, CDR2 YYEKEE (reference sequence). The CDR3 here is CASSLRADQPQHF. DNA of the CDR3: TGTGCCAGCAGCTTGCGGGCTGATCAGCCCCAGCATTTT.

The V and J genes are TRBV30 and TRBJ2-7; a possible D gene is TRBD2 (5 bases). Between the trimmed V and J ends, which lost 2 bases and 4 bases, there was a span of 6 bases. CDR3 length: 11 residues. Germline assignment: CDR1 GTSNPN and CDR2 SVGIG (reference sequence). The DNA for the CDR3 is TGTGCCTGGAGTAGCGGATACGAGCAGTACTTC. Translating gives CAWSSGYEQYF.

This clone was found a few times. The CDR3 spells CASEGGEQFF. In DNA, the CDR3 is TGTGCCAGTGAGGGCGGCGAGCAGTTCTTC. This chain links TRBV19 with TRBJ2-1; D may be TRBD2 (5 bases). This CDR3 region has 10 residues. Trimming pared 8 bases from V and 10 bases from J, leaving 9 bases between. Germline assignment: CDR1 LNHDA and CDR2 SQIVND (reference sequence).

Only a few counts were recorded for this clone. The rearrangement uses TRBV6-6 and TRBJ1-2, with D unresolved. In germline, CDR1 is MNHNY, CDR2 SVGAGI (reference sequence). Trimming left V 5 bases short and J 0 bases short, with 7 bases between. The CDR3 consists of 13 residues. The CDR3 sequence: CASSRGPNYGYTF. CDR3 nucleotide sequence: TGTGCCAGCAGTCGTGGTCCTAACTATGGCTACACCTTC.